Listed below are T cell receptor beta chains from one sample, sequenced in a study of blood T cell repertoires in COVID-19. The repertoire was sequenced with immunoSEQ multiplex PCR; TCRdb's copy has only in-frame clones and lacks some. The sample holds some 180,000 clones, approximately 90% seen once. Sequencing used peripheral blood. The origin of the receptors is a man between 40 and 49 years old with active or convalescent COVID-19. CDR3s include the opening cysteine and the closing phenylalanine or tryptophan. A D gene is named only where the DNA matches it firmly. Clone size is given for some rows only: seen once, a few or many times, or a class if the clone is expanded.

>TRBV29-1|-|-|TRBJ1-1
CSVWRTVGRAFF
TGCAGCGTTTGGAGGACAGTGGGGAGAGCTTTCTTT
>TRBV5-1|-|-|TRBJ2-7
CASSRDTQDEQYF
TGCGCCAGCAGCCGGGACACTCAGGACGAGCAGTACTTC
>TRBV15|-|-|TRBJ1-1
CATSRDRQVNTEAFF
TGTGCCACCAGCAGAGATAGGCAGGTGAACACTGAAGCTTTCTTT
>TRBV28|-|TRBD1|TRBJ1-5
CASSFGTVTQPQHF
TGTGCCAGCAGTTTTGGGACAGTAACTCAGCCCCAGCATTTT
>TRBV29-1|once|TRBD1|TRBJ2-7
CSVASVTGGSEQYF
TGCAGCGTTGCTTCAGTGACAGGGGGCTCCGAGCAGTACTTC
>TRBV5-1|-|-|TRBJ2-4
CASGKEARDIQYF
TGCGCCAGCGGAAAGGAAGCTCGGGACATTCAGTACTTC
>TRBV2|-|-|TRBJ1-2
CASSEDRATGGYTF
TGTGCCAGCAGTGAAGACAGGGCGACGGGTGGCTACACCTTC
>TRBV27|-|-|TRBJ1-4
CASSLNKLRVTNEKLFF
TGTGCCAGCAGTCTTAACAAGCTCAGGGTAACTAATGAAAAACTGTTTTTT
>TRBV18|-|-|TRBJ1-3
CASSPYRQGSTGNTIYF
TGTGCCAGCTCACCATACAGGCAGGGCAGCACTGGAAACACCATATATTTT
>TRBV6-5|once|TRBD1|TRBJ1-2
CASRMDRGTYGYTF
TGTGCCAGCAGGATGGACAGGGGCACCTATGGCTACACCTTC
>TRBV3-1/TRBV3-2|-|TRBD2|TRBJ2-1
CASSPITLAASYNEQFF
TGTGCCAGCAGCCCGATAACGCTAGCGGCTTCCTACAATGAGCAGTTCTTC
>TRBV7-2|once|-|TRBJ2-3
CASSLESLSTDTQYF
TGTGCCAGCAGCTTGGAGTCTTTAAGCACAGATACGCAGTATTTT
>TRBV30|-|TRBD2|TRBJ2-2
CAWRSSGSSGELFF
TGTGCCTGGAGGTCTAGCGGGAGCTCCGGGGAGCTGTTTTTT
>TRBV2|-|TRBD1|TRBJ1-1
CASSGQGGTEAFF
TGTGCCAGCAGTGGACAGGGCGGCACTGAAGCTTTCTTT
>TRBV5-3|-|-|TRBJ2-7
CARSPAGADEQYF
TGTGCCAGAAGCCCGGCGGGGGCAGACGAGCAGTACTTC
>TRBV28|-|TRBD1|TRBJ1-1
CASSRPGQGAYEAFF
TGTGCCAGCAGTCGACCGGGACAGGGGGCTTATGAAGCTTTCTTT
>TRBV14|-|TRBD1|TRBJ1-6
CASSQEWGQGNSPLHF
TGTGCCAGCAGCCAAGAATGGGGACAGGGGAATTCACCCCTCCACTTT
>TRBV6-5|-|-|TRBJ1-2
CASSLTEDYGYTF
TGTGCCAGCAGCCTGACGGAGGACTATGGCTACACCTTC
>TRBV10-3|-|TRBD1|TRBJ2-7
CAISDRDSAYEQYF
TGTGCCATCAGTGATCGGGACAGTGCCTACGAGCAGTACTTC
>TRBV11-1|-|-|TRBJ1-1
CASSGAGDLNTEAFF
TGTGCCAGCAGTGGGGCGGGGGACCTGAACACTGAAGCTTTCTTT
>TRBV28|-|-|TRBJ1-4
CASGTTRGRPLFF
TGTGCCAGCGGGACTACCCGGGGCAGACCCCTGTTTTTT
>TRBV7-2|-|TRBD2|TRBJ2-3
CASSSSGNTDTQYF
TGTGCCAGCAGCTCTAGCGGGAATACAGATACGCAGTATTTT
>TRBV5-8|once|TRBD1|TRBJ2-3
CASSKGQTHTDTQYF
TGTGCCAGCAGCAAGGGACAGACTCACACAGATACGCAGTATTTT
>TRBV27|-|-|TRBJ2-5
CASSPPGYQETQYF
TGTGCCAGCAGTCCCCCAGGGTACCAAGAGACCCAGTACTTC
>TRBV9|-|TRBD2|TRBJ2-3
CASSVTSGGGTTDTQYF
TGTGCCAGCAGCGTCACTAGCGGGGGGGGAACCACAGATACGCAGTATTTT
>TRBV5-1|-|TRBD1|TRBJ1-2
CASSLGTDYYGYTF
TGCGCCAGCAGCTTAGGGACAGACTACTATGGCTACACCTTC
>TRBV19|once|TRBD1|TRBJ2-3
CASSIGTGITDTQYF
TGTGCCAGTAGTATAGGGACAGGGATAACAGATACGCAGTATTTT
>TRBV12-5|-|TRBD2|TRBJ2-1
CASGLRGGNEQFF
TGTGCTAGTGGTTTACGGGGGGGCAATGAGCAGTTCTTC
>TRBV9|-|-|TRBJ2-7
CASSADSYEQYF
TGTGCCAGCAGCGCCGACAGCTACGAGCAGTACTTC
>TRBV4-1|-|TRBD1|TRBJ2-1
CASSQAGGHNEQFF
TGCGCCAGCAGCCAAGCAGGGGGACACAATGAGCAGTTCTTC
>TRBV2|-|TRBD1|TRBJ1-1
CASRETGVSEAFF
TGTGCCAGCAGGGAGACAGGGGTCTCTGAAGCTTTCTTT
>TRBV11-2|-|TRBD2|TRBJ2-1
CASSSGTSGKGQFF
TGTGCCAGCAGTTCCGGGACTAGCGGGAAAGGGCAGTTCTTC
>TRBV7-9|-|-|TRBJ1-4
CASIAGLTSEKLFF
TGTGCCAGCATTGCTGGACTCACGAGTGAAAAACTGTTTTTT
>TRBV5-1|-|TRBD1|TRBJ1-3
CASSLVGTGGVGNTIYF
TGCGCCAGCAGCTTGGTTGGGACAGGGGGAGTTGGAAACACCATATATTTT
>TRBV28|-|-|TRBJ1-5
CASSLARQKTYSNQPQHF
TGTGCCAGCAGTTTGGCTCGACAGAAAACTTATAGCAATCAGCCCCAGCATTTT
>TRBV6-5|-|TRBD1|TRBJ1-1
CASSYFAGGEAFF
TGTGCCAGCAGTTACTTCGCAGGGGGTGAAGCTTTCTTT
>TRBV5-8|-|TRBD2|TRBJ2-3
CASSFGTSVTTDTQYF
TGTGCCAGCAGCTTCGGGACTAGCGTTACCACAGATACGCAGTATTTT
>TRBV5-1|-|-|TRBJ2-3
CASSLQGYTDTQYF
TGCGCCAGCAGCTTACAGGGATACACAGATACGCAGTATTTT